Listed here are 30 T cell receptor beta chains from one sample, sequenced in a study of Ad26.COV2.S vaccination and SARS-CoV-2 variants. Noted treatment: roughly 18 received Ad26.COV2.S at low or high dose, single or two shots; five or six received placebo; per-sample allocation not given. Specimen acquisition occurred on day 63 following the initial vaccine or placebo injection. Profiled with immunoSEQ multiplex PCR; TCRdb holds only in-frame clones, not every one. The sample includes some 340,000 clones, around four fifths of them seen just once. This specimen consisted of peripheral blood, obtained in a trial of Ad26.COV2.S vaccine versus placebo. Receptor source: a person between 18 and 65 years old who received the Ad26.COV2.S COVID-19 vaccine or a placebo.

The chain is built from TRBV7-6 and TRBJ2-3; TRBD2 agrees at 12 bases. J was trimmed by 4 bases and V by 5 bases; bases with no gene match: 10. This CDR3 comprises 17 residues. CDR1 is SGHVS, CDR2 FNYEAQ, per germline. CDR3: CASSHSTSGGLSDTQYF. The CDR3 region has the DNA TGTGCCAGCAGCCATTCTACTAGCGGGGGGCTCTCAGATACGCAGTATTTT.

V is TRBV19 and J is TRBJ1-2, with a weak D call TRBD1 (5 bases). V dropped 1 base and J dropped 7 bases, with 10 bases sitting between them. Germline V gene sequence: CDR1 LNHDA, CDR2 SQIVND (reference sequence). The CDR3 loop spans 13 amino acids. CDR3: CASSIVGRVGYTF. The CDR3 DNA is TGTGCCAGTAGTATAGTTGGCAGGGTTGGCTACACCTTC.

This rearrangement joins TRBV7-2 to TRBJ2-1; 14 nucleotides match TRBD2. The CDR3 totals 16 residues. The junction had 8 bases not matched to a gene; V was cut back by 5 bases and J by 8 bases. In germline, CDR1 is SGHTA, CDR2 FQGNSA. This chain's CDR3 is CASSRMGTSGGYEQFF. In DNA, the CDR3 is TGTGCCAGCAGCAGGATGGGGACTAGCGGGGGCTATGAGCAGTTCTTC. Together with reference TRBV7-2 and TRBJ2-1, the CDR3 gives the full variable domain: GAGVSQSPSNKVTEKGKDVELRCDPISGHTALYWYRQSLGQGLEFLIYFQGNSAPDKSGLPSDRFSAERTGGSVSTLTIQRTQQEDSAVYLCASSRMGTSGGYEQFFGPGTRLTVL.

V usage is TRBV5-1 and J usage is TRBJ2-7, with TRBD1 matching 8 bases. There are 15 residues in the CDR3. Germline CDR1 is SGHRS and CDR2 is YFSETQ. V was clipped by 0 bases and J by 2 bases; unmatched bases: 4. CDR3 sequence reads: CASSLAVRGPYEQYF. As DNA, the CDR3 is TGCGCCAGCAGCTTGGCCGTCAGGGGGCCCTACGAGCAGTACTTC.

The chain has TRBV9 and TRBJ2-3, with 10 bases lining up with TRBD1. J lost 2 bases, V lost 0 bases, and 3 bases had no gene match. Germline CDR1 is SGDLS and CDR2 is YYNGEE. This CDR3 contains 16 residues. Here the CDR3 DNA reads TGTGCCAGCAGCGTAGCGGGACAGGGGACCACAGATACGCAGTATTTT. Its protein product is CASSVAGQGTTDTQYF.

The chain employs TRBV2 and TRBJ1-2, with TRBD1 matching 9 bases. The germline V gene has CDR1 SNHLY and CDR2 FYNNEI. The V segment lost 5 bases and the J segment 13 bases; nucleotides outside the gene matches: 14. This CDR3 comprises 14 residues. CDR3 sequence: CASSSTGTGTLGTF. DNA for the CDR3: TGTGCCAGCAGTTCAACCGGGACAGGGACTCTTGGCACCTTC.

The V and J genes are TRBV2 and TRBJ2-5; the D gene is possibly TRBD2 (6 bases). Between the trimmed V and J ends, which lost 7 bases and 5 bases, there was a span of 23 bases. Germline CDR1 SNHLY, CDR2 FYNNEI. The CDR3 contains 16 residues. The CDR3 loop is CASMRSVGGLMETQYF. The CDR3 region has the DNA TGTGCCAGCATGCGGTCAGTCGGGGGTCTAATGGAGACCCAGTACTTC.

The CDR3 DNA sequence: TGCGCCAGCAGCTCCAACGTCCAAGAGACCCAGTACTTC. Amino acids: CASSSNVQETQYF. The chain employs TRBV5-1 and TRBJ2-5, with unresolved D. V shed 3 bases and J shed 1 base, with 7 bases lying between them. Germline CDR1 SGHRS, CDR2 YFSETQ. This CDR3 spans 13 amino acids.

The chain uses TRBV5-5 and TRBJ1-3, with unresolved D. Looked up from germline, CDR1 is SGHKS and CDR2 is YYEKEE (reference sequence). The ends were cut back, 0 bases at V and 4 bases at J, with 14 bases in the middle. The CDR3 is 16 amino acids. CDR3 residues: CASSLATDLWGNTIYF. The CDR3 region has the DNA TGTGCCAGCAGCTTGGCCACAGATCTCTGGGGAAACACCATATATTTT.

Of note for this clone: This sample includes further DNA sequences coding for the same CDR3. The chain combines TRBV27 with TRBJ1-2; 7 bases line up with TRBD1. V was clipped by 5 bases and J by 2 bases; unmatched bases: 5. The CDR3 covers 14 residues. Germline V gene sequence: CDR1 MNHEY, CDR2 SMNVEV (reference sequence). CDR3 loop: CASSPQGGNYGYTF. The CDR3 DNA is TGTGCCAGCAGTCCCCAGGGGGGGAACTATGGCTACACCTTC.

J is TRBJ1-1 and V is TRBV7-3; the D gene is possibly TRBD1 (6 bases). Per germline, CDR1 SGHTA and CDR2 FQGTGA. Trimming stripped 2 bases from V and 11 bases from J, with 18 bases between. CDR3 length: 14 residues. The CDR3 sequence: CASSLGGPHGEAFF. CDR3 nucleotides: TGTGCCAGCAGCTTAGGGGGGCCCCATGGGGAGGCTTTCTTT.

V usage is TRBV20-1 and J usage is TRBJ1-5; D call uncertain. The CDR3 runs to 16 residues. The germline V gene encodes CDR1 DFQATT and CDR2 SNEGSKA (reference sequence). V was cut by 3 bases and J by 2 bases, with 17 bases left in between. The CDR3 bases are TGCAGTGCTAGTGCAGCGATCCATGGGCGCAATCAGCCCCAGCATTTT. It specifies CSASAAIHGRNQPQHF.

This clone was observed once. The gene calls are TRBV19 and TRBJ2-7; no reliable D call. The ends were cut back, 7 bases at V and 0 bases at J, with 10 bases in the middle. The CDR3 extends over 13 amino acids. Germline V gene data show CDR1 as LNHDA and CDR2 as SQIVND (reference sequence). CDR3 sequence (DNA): TGTGCCAGTACCACCCGGAACTCCTACGAGCAGTACTTC. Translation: CASTTRNSYEQYF.

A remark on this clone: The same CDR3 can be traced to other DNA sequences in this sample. The CDR3 loop reads CASSRGQGGTEAFF. The CDR3 DNA reads as TGCGCCAGCAGCCGAGGACAGGGTGGAACTGAAGCTTTCTTT. The chain links TRBV4-1 to TRBJ1-1, with TRBD1 matching over 8 bases. The CDR3 runs to 14 residues. J lost 5 bases, V lost 4 bases, and 6 bases had no gene match. Germline V gives CDR1 MGHRA, CDR2 YSYEKL.

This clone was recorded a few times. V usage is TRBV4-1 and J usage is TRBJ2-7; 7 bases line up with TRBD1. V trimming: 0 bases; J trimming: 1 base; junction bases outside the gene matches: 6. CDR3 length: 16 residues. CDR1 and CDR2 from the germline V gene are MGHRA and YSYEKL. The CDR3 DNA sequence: TGCGCCAGCAGCCAAGAAGGGGGCTCAGTATCCTACGAGCAGTACTTC. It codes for CASSQEGGSVSYEQYF.

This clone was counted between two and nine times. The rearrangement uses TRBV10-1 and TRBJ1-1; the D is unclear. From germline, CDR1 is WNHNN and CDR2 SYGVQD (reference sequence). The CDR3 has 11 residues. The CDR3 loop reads CALPGYTEAFF. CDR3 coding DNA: TGCGCTCTCCCGGGCTACACTGAAGCTTTCTTT.

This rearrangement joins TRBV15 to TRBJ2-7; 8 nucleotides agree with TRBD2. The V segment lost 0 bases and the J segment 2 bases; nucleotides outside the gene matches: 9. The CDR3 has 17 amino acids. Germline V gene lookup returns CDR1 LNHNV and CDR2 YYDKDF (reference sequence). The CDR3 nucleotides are TGTGCCACCAGCAGAGATCGCCCTAGCGGGTCTACCTACGAGCAGTACTTC. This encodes CATSRDRPSGSTYEQYF.

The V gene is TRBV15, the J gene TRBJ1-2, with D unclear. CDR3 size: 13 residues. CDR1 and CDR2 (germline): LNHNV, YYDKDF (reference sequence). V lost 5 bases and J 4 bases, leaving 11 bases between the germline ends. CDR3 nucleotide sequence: TGTGCCACCAGCTCGGTGGGCATCTATGGCTACACCTTC. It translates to CATSSVGIYGYTF. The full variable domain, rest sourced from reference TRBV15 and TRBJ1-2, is DAMVIQNPRYQVTQFGKPVTLSCSQTLNHNVMYWYQQKSSQAPKLLFHYYDKDFNNEADTPDNFQSRRPNTSFCFLDIRSPGLGDTAMYLCATSSVGIYGYTFGSGTRLTVV.

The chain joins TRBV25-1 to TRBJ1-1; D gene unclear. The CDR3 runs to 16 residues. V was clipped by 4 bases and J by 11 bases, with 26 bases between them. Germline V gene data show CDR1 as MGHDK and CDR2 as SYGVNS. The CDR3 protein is CASSGKGFSWQDQAFF. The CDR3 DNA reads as TGTGCCAGCAGTGGAAAGGGCTTTAGTTGGCAGGACCAGGCTTTCTTT. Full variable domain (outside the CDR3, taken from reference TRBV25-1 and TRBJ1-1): EADIYQTPRYLVIGTGKKITLECSQTMGHDKMYWYQQDPGMELHLIHYSYGVNSTEKGDLSSESTVSRIRTEHFPLTLESARPSHTSQYLCASSGKGFSWQDQAFFGQGTRLTVV.

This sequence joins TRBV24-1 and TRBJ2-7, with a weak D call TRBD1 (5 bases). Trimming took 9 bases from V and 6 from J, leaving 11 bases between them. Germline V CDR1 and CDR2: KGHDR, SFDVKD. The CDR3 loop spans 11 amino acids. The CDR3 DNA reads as TGTGCCACCGGGCAGGGCGGCGAGCAGTACTTC. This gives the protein CATGQGGEQYF.

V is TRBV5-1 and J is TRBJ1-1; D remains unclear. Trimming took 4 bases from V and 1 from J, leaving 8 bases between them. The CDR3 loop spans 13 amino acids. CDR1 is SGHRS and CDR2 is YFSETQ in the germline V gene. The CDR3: CASSLTGNTEAFF. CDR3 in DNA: TGCGCCAGCAGCCTCACGGGGAACACTGAAGCTTTCTTT.

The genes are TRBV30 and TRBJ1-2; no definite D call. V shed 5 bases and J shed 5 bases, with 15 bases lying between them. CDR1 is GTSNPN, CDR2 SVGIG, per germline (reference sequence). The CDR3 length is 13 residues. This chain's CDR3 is CAWGREERYGYTF. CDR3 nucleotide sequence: TGTGCCTGGGGCCGGGAAGAAAGATATGGCTACACCTTC. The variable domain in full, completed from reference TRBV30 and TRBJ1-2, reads SQTIHQWPATLVQPVGSPLSLECTVEGTSNPNLYWYRQAAGRGLQLLFYSVGIGQISSEVPQNLSASRPQDRQFILSSKKLLLSDSGFYLCAWGREERYGYTFGSGTRLTVV.

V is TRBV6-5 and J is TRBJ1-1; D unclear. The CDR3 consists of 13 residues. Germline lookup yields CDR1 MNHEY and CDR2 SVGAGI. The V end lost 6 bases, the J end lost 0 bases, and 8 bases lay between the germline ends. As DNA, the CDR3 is TGTGCCAGCAGGAAAGGGATGAACACTGAAGCTTTCTTT. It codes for CASRKGMNTEAFF.

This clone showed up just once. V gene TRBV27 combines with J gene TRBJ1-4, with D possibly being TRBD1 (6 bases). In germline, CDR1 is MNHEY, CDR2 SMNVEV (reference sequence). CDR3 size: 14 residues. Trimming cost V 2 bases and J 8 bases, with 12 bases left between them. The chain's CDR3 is CASSLLGAGEKLFF. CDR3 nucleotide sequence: TGTGCCAGCAGTTTACTGGGGGCAGGAGAAAAACTGTTTTTT.

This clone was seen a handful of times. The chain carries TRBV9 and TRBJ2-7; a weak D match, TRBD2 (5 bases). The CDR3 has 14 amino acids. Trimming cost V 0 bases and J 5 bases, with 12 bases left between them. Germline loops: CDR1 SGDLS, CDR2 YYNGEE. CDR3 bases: TGTGCCAGCAGCGTAGGCGCGGGTAACGACGAGCAGTACTTC. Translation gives CASSVGAGNDEQYF.

The CDR3 is CASRRQETQYF. The CDR3 coding sequence is TGTGCCAGCAGGAGACAAGAGACCCAGTACTTC. This chain connects TRBV6-5 to TRBJ2-5; D is ambiguous. CDR3 length: 11 amino acids. Germline-derived CDR1 and CDR2 are MNHEY and SVGAGI. V lost 6 bases, J lost 2 bases, and 4 bases lay in between.

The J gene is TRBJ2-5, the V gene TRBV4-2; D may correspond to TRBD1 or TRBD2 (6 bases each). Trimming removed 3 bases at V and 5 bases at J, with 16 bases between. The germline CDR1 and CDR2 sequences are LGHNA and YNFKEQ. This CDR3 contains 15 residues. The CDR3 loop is CASSQLGGGFETQYF. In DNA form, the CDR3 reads TGTGCCAGCAGCCAGCTAGGAGGGGGGTTCGAGACCCAGTACTTC.

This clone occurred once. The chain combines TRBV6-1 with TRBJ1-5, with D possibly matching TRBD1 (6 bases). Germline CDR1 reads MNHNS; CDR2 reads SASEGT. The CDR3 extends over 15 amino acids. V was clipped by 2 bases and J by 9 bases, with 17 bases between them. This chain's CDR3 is CASSERRTAYGPQHF. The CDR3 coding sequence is TGTGCCAGCAGTGAAAGGAGGACAGCGTATGGGCCCCAGCATTTT.

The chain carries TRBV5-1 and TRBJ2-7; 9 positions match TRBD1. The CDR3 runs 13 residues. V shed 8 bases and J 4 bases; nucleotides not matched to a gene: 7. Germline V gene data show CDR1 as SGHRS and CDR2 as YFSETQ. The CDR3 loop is CASAPGQGYEQYF. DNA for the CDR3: TGCGCCAGTGCCCCGGGACAGGGTTACGAGCAGTACTTC.

The CDR3 is CASSLVQGPMGGPYEQYF. For the CDR3, the DNA is TGTGCCAGCAGCTTAGTGCAGGGGCCCATGGGGGGCCCCTACGAGCAGTACTTC. The J gene is TRBJ2-7, the V gene TRBV11-3; D assignment may be TRBD1 or TRBD2 (6 bases each). CDR1 is SGHNT, CDR2 YENEEA, per germline. V lost 1 base and J 2 bases, leaving 21 bases between the germline ends. The CDR3 sequence is 18 residues long.